This T cell receptor beta chain comes out of a study of cytotoxic CD8 clonotypes in ibrutinib-treated CLL. Study-wide context: Included were approximately ten relapsed/refractory and approximately 15 treatment-naive patients, of whom 17 to 18 were IGHV unmutated. Median treatment time before response sampling was roughly twelve months, range 6 to 36. Whole-study results and caveats: Sampling time points were not equivalent between sustained-remission and progressing patients.

With respect to this clone: Its antigen remains unidentified.

Using immunoSEQ multiplex PCR, the repertoire was profiled, and TCRdb retains in-frame clones only, with some absent. The sample includes roughly 76,000 clones, 65% to 85% of them seen just once. Germline CDR1 is DFQATT and CDR2 is SNEGSKA (reference sequence). Trimming cost V 5 bases and J 7 bases, with 6 bases left between them. This CDR3 region has 10 residues. This chain joins TRBV20-1 and TRBJ2-1, with no clear D. The TCR was taken from a human donor with chronic lymphocytic leukemia. The sequencing used PBMCs, collected at disease progression, from a patient treated with ibrutinib. DNA of the CDR3: TGCAGTGCTTTTCGGAATGAGCAGTTCTTC. Translating gives CSAFRNEQFF.